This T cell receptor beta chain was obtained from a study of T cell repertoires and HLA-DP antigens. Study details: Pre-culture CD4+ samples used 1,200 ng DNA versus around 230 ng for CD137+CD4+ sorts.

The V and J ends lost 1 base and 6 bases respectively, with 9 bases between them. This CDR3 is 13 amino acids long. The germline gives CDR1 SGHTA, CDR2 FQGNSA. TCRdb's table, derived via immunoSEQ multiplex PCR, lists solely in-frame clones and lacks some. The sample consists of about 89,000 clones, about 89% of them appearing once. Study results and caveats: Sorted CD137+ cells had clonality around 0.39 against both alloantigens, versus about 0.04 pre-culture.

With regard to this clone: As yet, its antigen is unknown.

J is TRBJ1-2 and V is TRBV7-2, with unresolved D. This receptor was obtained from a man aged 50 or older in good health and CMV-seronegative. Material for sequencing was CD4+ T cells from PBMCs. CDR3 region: CASSLGPWDGYTF. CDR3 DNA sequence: TGTGCCAGCAGCTTAGGTCCCTGGGATGGCTACACCTTC.